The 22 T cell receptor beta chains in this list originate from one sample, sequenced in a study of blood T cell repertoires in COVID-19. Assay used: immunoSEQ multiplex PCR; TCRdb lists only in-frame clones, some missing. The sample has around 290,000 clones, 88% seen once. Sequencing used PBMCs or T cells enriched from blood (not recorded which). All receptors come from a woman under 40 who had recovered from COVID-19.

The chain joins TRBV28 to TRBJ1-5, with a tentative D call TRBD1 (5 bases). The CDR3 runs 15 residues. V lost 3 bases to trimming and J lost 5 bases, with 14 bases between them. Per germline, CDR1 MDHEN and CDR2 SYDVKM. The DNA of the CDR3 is TGTGCCAGCAGTTTTGGCAGGGAAGGGGATCAGCCCCAGCATTTT. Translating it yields CASSFGREGDQPQHF.

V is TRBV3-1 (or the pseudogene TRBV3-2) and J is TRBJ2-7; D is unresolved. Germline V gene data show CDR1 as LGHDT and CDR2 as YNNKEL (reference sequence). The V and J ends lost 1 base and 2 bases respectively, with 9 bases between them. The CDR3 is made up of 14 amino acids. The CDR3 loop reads CASSQGLGPYEQYF. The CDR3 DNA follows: TGTGCCAGCAGCCAAGGCCTTGGGCCCTACGAGCAGTACTTC.

In nucleotides, the CDR3 is TGTGCCAGCAGCTCCCCCGCGCGAGGGGGCTACACCTTC. This gives the protein CASSSPARGGYTF. J is TRBJ1-2 and V is TRBV27, with D hard to call. The CDR3 runs to 13 residues. The germline gives CDR1 MNHEY, CDR2 SMNVEV (reference sequence). Trimming took 6 bases from V and 8 from J, leaving 16 bases between them.

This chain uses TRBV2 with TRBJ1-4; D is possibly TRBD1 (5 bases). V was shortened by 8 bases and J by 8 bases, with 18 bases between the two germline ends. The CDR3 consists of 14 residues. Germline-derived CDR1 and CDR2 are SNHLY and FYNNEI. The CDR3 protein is CASGESGRGEKLFF. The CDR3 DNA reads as TGTGCCAGCGGAGAATCAGGGAGGGGAGAAAAACTGTTTTTT.

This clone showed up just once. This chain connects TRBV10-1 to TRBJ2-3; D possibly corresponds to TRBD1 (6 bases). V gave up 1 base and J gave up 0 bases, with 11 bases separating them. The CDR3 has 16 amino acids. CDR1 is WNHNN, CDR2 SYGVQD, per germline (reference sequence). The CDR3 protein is CASSEFGGGSTDTQYF. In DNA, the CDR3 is TGCGCCAGCAGTGAGTTTGGGGGCGGAAGCACAGATACGCAGTATTTT.

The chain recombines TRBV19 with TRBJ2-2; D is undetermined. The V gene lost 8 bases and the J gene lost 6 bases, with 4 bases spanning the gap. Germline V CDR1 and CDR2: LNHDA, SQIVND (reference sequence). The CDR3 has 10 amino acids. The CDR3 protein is CASRAGELFF. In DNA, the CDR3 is TGTGCCAGTCGCGCCGGGGAGCTGTTTTTT.

The CDR3: CASSPQREYEQYF. For the CDR3, the DNA is TGTGCCAGCTCACCACAGCGGGAGTACGAGCAGTACTTC. J is TRBJ2-7 and V is TRBV18, with 8 bases identical to TRBD2. The CDR3 sequence is 13 residues long. Germline V gives CDR1 KGHSH, CDR2 LQKENI. V lost 1 base, J lost 4 bases, and 0 bases stayed unmatched.

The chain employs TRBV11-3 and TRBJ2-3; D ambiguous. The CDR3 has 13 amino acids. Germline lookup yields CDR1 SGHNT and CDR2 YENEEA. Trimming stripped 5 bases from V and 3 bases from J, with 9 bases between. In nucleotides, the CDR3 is TGTGCCAGCAGCCCCGCGGTGACAGATACGCAGTATTTT. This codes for CASSPAVTDTQYF.

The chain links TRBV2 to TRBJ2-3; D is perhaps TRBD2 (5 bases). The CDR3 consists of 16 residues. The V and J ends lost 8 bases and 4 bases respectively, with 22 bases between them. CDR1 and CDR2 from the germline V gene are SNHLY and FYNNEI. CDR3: CASGGRWEMGSDTQYF. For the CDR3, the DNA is TGTGCCAGCGGCGGAAGGTGGGAGATGGGATCAGATACGCAGTATTTT.

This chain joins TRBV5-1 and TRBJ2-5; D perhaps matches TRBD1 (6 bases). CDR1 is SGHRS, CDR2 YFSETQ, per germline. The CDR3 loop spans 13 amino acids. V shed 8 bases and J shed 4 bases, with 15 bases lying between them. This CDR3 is CAREQGFRETQYF. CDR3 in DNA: TGCGCCAGAGAGCAGGGGTTCCGAGAGACCCAGTACTTC.

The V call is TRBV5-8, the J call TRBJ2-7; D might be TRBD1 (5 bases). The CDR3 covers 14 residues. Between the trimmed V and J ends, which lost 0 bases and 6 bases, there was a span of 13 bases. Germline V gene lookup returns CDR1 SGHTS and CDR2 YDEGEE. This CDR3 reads CASSLGYGHLEQYF. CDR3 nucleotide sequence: TGTGCCAGCAGCTTGGGTTACGGACACCTCGAGCAGTACTTC.

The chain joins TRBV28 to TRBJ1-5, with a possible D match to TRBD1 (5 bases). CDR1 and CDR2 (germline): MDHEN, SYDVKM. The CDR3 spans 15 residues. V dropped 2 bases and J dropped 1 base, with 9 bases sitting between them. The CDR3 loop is CASSLRRGSNQPQHF. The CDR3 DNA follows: TGTGCCAGCAGTTTAAGGCGGGGGAGCAATCAGCCCCAGCATTTT. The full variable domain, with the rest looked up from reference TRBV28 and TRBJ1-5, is DVKVTQSSRYLVKRTGEKVFLECVQDMDHENMFWYRQDPGLGLRLIYFSYDVKMKEKGDIPEGYSVSREKKERFSLILESASTNQTSMYLCASSLRRGSNQPQHFGDGTRLSIL.

The DNA for the CDR3 is TGTGCCAGCACCCCAAGAATATTGGCGGGGACGTACAATGAGCAGTTCTTC. This sequence encodes CASTPRILAGTYNEQFF. The chain uses TRBV5-6 and TRBJ2-1; a weak D match, TRBD2 (6 bases). V was pared by 6 bases and J by 4 bases, with 23 bases between. Germline-derived CDR1 and CDR2 are SGHDT and YYEEEE. There are 17 residues in the CDR3.

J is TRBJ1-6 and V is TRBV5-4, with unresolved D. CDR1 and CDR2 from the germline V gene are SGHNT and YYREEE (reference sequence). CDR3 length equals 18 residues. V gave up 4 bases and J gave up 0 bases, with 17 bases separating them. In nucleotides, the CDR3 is TGTGCCAGCAGCCCTCAAGCTTCGCCGAGCTCCTATAATTCACCCCTCCACTTT. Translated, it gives CASSPQASPSSYNSPLHF.

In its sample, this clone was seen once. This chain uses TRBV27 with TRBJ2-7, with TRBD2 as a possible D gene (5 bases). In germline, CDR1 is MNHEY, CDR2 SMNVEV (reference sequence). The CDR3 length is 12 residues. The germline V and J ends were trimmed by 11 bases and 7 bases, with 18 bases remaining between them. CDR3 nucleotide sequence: TGTGCCTCCAAAACAGCGGTGGGAGAGCAGTACTTC. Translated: CASKTAVGEQYF.

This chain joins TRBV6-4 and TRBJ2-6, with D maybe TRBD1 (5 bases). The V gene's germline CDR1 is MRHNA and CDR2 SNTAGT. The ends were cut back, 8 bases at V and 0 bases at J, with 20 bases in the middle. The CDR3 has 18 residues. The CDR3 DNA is TGTGCCAGCCCCAATCTGGGGCAAAACCTCTCTGGGGCCAACGTCCTGACTTTC. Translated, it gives CASPNLGQNLSGANVLTF.

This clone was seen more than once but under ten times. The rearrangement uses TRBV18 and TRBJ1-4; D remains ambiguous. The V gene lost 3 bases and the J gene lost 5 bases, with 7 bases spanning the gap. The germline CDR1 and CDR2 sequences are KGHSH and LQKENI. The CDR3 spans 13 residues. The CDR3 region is CASSPLANEKLFF. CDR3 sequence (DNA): TGTGCCAGCTCACCCCTCGCGAATGAAAAACTGTTTTTT.

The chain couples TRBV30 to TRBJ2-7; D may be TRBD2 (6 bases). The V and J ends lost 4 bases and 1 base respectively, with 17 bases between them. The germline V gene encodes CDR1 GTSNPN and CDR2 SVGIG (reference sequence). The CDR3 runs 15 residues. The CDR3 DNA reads TGTGCCTGGAATTCTCCGGGACTGAGATCCTACGAGCAGTACTTC. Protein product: CAWNSPGLRSYEQYF.

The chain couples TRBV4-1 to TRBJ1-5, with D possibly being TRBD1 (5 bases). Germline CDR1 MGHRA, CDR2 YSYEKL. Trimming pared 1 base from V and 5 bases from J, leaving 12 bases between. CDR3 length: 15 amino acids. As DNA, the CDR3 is TGCGCCAGCAGCCAAGCCGAGCAGGGCCATCAGCCCCAGCATTTT. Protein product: CASSQAEQGHQPQHF.

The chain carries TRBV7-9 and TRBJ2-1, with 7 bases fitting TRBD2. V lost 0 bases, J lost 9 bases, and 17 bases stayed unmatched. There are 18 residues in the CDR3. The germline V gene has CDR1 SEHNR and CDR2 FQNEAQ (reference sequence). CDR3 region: CASSLAPRGGVSNVEQFF. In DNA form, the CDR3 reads TGTGCCAGCAGCTTAGCACCCCGTGGGGGGGTAAGTAATGTTGAGCAGTTCTTC.

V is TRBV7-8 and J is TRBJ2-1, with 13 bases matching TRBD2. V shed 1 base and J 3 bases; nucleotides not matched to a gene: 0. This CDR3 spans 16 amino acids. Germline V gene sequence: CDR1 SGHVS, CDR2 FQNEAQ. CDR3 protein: CASSLGLAGGYNEQFF. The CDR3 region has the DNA TGTGCCAGCAGCTTAGGACTAGCGGGGGGCTACAATGAGCAGTTCTTC.

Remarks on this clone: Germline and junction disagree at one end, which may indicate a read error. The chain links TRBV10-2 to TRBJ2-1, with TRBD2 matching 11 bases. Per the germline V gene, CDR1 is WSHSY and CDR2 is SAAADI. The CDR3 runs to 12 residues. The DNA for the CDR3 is TGCGCCAGCAGTGAGAAGGGGACTAGCGGTGTCTTC. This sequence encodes CASSEKGTSGVF.